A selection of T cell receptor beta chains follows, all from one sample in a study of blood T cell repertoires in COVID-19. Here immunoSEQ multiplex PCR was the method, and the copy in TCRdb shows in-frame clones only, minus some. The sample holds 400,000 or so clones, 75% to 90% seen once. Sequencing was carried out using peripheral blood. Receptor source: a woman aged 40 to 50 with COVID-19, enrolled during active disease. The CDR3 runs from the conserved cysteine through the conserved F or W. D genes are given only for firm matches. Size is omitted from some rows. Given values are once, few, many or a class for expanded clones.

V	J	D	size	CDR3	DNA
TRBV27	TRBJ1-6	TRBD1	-	CASSLWTGSGSPLHF	TGTGCCAGCAGTTTGTGGACAGGGTCGGGGTCACCCCTCCACTTT
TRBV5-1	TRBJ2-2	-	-	CASSDRRANTGELFF	TGCGCCAGCAGCGATCGGCGGGCGAACACCGGGGAGCTGTTTTTT
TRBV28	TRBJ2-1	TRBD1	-	CASSLSGQGSYNEQFF	TGTGCCAGCAGTTTATCTGGACAGGGGTCCTACAATGAGCAGTTCTTC
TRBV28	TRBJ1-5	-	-	CASSRGVSSKHQPQHF	TGTGCCAGCAGCCGCGGCGTGTCCTCAAAGCATCAGCCCCAGCATTTT
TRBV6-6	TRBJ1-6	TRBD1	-	CASSYSGTGIDPPLHF	TGTGCCAGCAGTTACTCAGGGACAGGGATAGATCCACCCCTCCACTTT
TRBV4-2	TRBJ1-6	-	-	CASSQARISEPGFNSPLHF	TGTGCCAGCAGCCAAGCAAGGATCTCCGAACCAGGTTTTAATTCACCCCTCCACTTT
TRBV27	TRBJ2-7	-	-	CASSGGILEQYF	TGTGCCAGCAGCGGGGGAATCTTGGAGCAGTACTTC
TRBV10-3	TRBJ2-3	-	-	CAISDPVVSGLAQYF	TGTGCCATCAGTGACCCCGTGGTCTCGGGTTTGGCGCAGTATTTT
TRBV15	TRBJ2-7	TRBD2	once	CATSRDRGGSPYEQYF	TGTGCCACCAGCAGAGATCGTGGCGGGAGCCCTTACGAGCAGTACTTC
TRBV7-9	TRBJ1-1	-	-	CASSRRQDLNTEAFF	TGTGCCAGCAGCCGCCGACAGGATCTGAACACTGAAGCTTTCTTT
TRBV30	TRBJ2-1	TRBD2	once	CAWSVLLAGAYNEQFF	TGTGCCTGGAGTGTACTACTAGCGGGAGCGTACAATGAGCAGTTCTTC
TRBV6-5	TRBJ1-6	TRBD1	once	CASSYKQGALAPLHF	TGTGCCAGCAGTTACAAACAGGGGGCGCTGGCACCCCTCCACTTT
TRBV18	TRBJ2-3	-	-	CASSPGLDTDTQYF	TGTGCCAGCTCACCTGGACTCGACACAGATACGCAGTATTTT
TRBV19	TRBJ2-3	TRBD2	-	CASSNLAGEGTDTQYF	TGTGCCAGTAGTAACCTAGCGGGAGAGGGTACAGATACGCAGTATTTT
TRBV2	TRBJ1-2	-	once	CARSSRLYNGDYGYTF	TGTGCCAGATCGAGCAGGCTTTATAACGGGGACTATGGCTACACCTTC
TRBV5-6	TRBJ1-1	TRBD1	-	CASSSTGQGNPEAFF	TGTGCCAGCAGCAGTACGGGACAGGGAAACCCTGAAGCTTTCTTT
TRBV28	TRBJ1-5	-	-	CASSTGVQPQHF	TGTGCCAGCAGCACCGGGGTTCAGCCCCAGCATTTT
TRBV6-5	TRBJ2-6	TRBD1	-	CAIGTASSGANVLTF	TGTGCCATCGGGACAGCAAGCTCTGGGGCCAACGTCCTGACTTTC
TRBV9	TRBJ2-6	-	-	CASSVYSISSGANVLTF	TGTGCCAGCAGCGTCTACAGTATCTCCTCTGGGGCCAACGTCCTGACTTTC
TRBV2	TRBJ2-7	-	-	CATNFRDKNYEQYF	TGTGCCACCAATTTCCGGGACAAGAACTACGAGCAGTACTTC
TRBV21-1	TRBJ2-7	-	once	CASSVAVFCEQYF	TGTGCCAGCAGCGTAGCGGTTTTTTGCGAGCAGTACTTC
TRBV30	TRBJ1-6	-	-	CAWSPTLGGKSPLHF	TGTGCCTGGAGTCCGACTCTCGGGGGAAAATCACCCCTCCACTTT
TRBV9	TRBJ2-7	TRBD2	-	CASSVAGTSGYEQYF	TGTGCCAGCAGCGTAGCTGGGACTAGCGGCTACGAGCAGTACTTC
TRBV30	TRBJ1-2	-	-	CAWSVLNGYTF	TGTGCCTGGAGTGTACTAAATGGCTACACCTTC
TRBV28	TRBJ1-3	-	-	CASSSPPGSSGNTIYF	TGTGCCAGCAGTTCGCCACCAGGGTCCTCTGGAAACACCATATATTTT
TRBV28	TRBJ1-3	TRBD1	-	CASRGLSGAGGLLSGNTIYF	TGTGCCAGCAGGGGATTAAGTGGGGCAGGGGGCCTTCTCTCTGGAAACACCATATATTTT
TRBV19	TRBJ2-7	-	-	CASSPRTSYEQYF	TGTGCCAGTAGTCCCCGGACTTCCTACGAGCAGTACTTC
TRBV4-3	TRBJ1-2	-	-	CASSQDLVRRDGYTF	TGCGCCAGCAGCCAAGATCTGGTGAGGAGGGACGGCTACACCTTC
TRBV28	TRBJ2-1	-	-	CASSLFDRGNEQFF	TGTGCCAGCAGTTTGTTCGACCGGGGCAATGAGCAGTTCTTC
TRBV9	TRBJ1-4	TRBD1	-	CASSPQGATNEKLFF	TGTGCCAGCAGCCCCCAGGGGGCAACTAATGAAAAACTGTTTTTT
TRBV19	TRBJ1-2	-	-	CASSIYRDVGYTF	TGTGCCAGTAGTATATACAGGGACGTAGGCTACACCTTC
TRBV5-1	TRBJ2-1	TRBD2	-	CASSLELAGVNEQFF	TGCGCCAGCAGCCTGGAGTTAGCGGGAGTTAATGAGCAGTTCTTC
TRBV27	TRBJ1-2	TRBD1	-	CASRTGQGATYGYTF	TGTGCCAGCAGGACAGGACAGGGGGCGACCTATGGCTACACCTTC
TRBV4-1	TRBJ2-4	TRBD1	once	CASSQGIDRVAKNIQYF	TGCGCCAGCAGCCAAGGAATCGACAGGGTGGCCAAAAACATTCAGTACTTC
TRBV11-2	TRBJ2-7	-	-	CASSLGQGYSYEQYF	TGTGCCAGCAGCTTAGGGCAGGGGTACTCCTACGAGCAGTACTTC
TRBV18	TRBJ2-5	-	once	CASSPKIGGGETQYF	TGTGCCAGCTCACCAAAGATTGGTGGCGGAGAGACCCAGTACTTC
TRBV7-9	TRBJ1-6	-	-	CASSRSNSPLHF	TGTGCCAGCAGTCGGAGTAATTCACCCCTCCACTTT
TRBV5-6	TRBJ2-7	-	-	CASSLALSYEQYF	TGTGCCAGCAGCTTGGCCCTGTCCTACGAGCAGTACTTC
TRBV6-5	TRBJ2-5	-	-	CASIKGLTQETQYF	TGTGCCAGCATAAAGGGACTGACACAAGAGACCCAGTACTTC
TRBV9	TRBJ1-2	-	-	CASSVTTGWGYTF	TGTGCCAGCAGCGTTACTACAGGGTGGGGCTACACCTTC
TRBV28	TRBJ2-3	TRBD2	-	CASSLQPRKRGYTDTQYF	TGTGCCAGCAGTTTACAACCTCGGAAGCGGGGTTACACAGATACGCAGTATTTT
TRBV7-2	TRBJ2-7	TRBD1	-	CASSLQRPEDRVREQYF	TGTGCCAGCAGCTTACAACGCCCTGAGGACAGGGTACGCGAGCAGTACTTC
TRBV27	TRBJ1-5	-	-	CASSPTDLTGNQPQHF	TGTGCCAGCAGTCCCACGGATTTGACGGGGAATCAGCCCCAGCATTTT
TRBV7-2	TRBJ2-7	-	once	CASSLWGGPPSYEQYF	TGTGCCAGCAGCTTATGGGGCGGACCCCCCTCCTACGAGCAGTACTTC
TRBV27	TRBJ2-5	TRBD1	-	CASSLSAGGVLTQYF	TGTGCCAGCAGTTTATCAGCAGGGGGCGTTTTGACCCAGTACTTC
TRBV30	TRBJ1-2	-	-	CAWTLGHNYGYTF	TGTGCCTGGACCCTCGGACACAACTATGGCTACACCTTC
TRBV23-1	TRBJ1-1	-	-	CASSRASLNTEAFF	TGCGCCAGCAGTCGAGCGTCGCTGAACACTGAAGCTTTCTTT
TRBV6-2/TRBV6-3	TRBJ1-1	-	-	CASSYSVSARQIEAFF	TGTGCCAGCAGTTACTCGGTATCGGCCCGACAGATTGAAGCTTTCTTT
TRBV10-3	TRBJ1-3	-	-	CAIKRGISGNTIYF	TGTGCCATCAAGCGGGGCATCTCTGGAAACACCATATATTTT
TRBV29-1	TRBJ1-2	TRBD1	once	CSVIRGRGSNYGYTF	TGCAGCGTGATCAGGGGGCGAGGGTCTAACTATGGCTACACCTTC
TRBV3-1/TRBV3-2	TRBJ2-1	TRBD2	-	CASSQPGALAAYNEQFF	TGTGCCAGCAGCCAACCTGGGGCACTAGCGGCCTACAATGAGCAGTTCTTC
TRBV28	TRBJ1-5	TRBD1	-	CASSSDRAQRPQHF	TGTGCCAGCAGTTCAGACAGGGCGCAGCGGCCCCAGCATTTT
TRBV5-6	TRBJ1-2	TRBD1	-	CASSTRQGFYGYTF	TGTGCCAGCAGCACGAGACAGGGCTTTTATGGCTACACCTTC